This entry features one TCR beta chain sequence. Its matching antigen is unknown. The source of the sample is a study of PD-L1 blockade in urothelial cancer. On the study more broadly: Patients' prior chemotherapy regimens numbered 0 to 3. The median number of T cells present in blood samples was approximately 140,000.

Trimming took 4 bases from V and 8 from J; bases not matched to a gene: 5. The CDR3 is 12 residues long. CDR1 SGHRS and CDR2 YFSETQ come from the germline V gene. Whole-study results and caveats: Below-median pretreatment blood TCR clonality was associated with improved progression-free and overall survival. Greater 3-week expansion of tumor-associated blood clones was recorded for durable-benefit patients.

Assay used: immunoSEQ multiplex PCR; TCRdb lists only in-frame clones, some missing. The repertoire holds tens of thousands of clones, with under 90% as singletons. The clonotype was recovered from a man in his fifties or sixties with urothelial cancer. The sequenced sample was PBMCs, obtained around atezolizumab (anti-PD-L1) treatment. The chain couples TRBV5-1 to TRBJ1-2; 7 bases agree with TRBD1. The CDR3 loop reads CASSQTGVGYTF. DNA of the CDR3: TGCGCCAGCAGCCAAACAGGGGTCGGCTACACCTTC.